The T cell receptor (beta chain) under discussion was sequenced for a study of beta chain features in type 1 diabetes. Broader study findings: In all four CD4+ subsets, TCRB CDR3 length was significantly, moderately reduced in type 1 diabetes.

There are a few counts of this clone. What it binds is unknown. Trimming at V came to 6 bases and at J to 3 bases, leaving 10 bases not matched to a gene. This CDR3 spans 15 amino acids. CDR1 and CDR2 from the germline V gene are MNHEY and SVGAGI. Isolated RNA was reverse transcribed in full, so expressed TCRB transcripts were sequenced. Sequencing used immunoSEQ multiplex PCR; TCRdb keeps in-frame clones, though not all of them. The sample has some 190,000 clones, about 8% seen once; the top ten hold 0.94%. This chain connects TRBV6-5 to TRBJ2-7, with 8 nucleotides matching TRBD2. The sample was central memory CD4+ T cells from blood. This receptor was obtained from a woman in her thirties or forties with type 1 diabetes. In DNA form, the CDR3 reads TGTGCCAGCAGGACGGGGGGGGCGGAAGGCTACGAGCAGTACTTC. Its protein product is CASRTGGAEGYEQYF.